This TCR beta chain is drawn from a study of metastatic and nonmetastatic thyroid tumors. Study information: Thyroid patients, malignant and benign, had repertoires compared across blood and tumor or nodule tissue. General study points: Reportedly, malignant thyroid tumors had significantly higher TCR beta diversity than benign nodules, in blood and tumor.

This clone was detected many times. What it binds is unknown. The CDR3 runs 17 residues. The germline V gene has CDR1 MNHEY and CDR2 SVGAGI. V lost 5 bases and J lost 0, with 20 bases in between. Thyroid surgery had not been preceded by any treatment in any patient. In the authors' methods: The study built a papillary thyroid cancer distant-metastasis classifier from CDR3 differences across clinicopathological groups. Using MiXCR, TCRdb reanalyzed the PCR reads. Here the V and J calls rest on TCRdb's processing, not on the authors' analysis. This table has about 4,200 clones, roughly 19% appearing once.

Sequenced sample: adjacent normal tissue. The chain is built from TRBV6-5 and TRBJ2-7, with D possibly TRBD2 on 6 matching bases. This receptor was obtained from a male donor with papillary thyroid cancer or a benign thyroid nodule (not recorded which). Some clones in this sample may be carry-over from other donors' samples. In DNA, the CDR3 is TGTGCCAGCAGTCGCCAATCAGAGGAGGGCAGCTCCTACGAGCAGTACTTC. As protein: CASSRQSEEGSSYEQYF.